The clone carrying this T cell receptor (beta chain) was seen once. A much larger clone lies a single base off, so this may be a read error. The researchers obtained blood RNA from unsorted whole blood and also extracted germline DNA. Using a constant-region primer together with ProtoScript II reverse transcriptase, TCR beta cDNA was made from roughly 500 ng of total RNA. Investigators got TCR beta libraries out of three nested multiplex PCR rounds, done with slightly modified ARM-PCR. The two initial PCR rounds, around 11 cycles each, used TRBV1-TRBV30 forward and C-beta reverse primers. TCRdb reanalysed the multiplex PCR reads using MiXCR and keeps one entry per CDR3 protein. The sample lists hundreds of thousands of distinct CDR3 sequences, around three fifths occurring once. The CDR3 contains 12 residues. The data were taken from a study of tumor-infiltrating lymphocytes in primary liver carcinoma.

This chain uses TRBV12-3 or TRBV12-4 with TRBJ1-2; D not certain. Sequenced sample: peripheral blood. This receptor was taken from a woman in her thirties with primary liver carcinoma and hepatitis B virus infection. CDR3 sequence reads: CASSPDSSVYAF. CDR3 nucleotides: TGTGCCAGCAGTCCGGATAGTTCCGTCTACGCCTTC.